The subject of this entry is one T cell receptor (beta chain). Its target is not known. Germline loops: CDR1 KGHDR, CDR2 SFDVKD. Trimming stripped 4 bases from V and 4 bases from J, with 22 bases between. This CDR3 has 19 amino acids. Ophthalmopathy patients had moderate-to-severe active disease, CAS ≥3, NOSPECS ≥4, and disease duration under 3 months. Cells are PBMCs isolated from about 10 ml of fresh blood. The TCR beta CDR3 regions underwent amplification using RNA transcripts as the source. HTBI primers were used for first-round RT-PCR of the TCR CDR3. TCRdb re-analysed the multiplex PCR reads in MiXCR, keeping a single row per CDR3 protein. In the table there are about 520,000 distinct CDR3 sequences, around a quarter of which are singletons. These data are taken from a study of T cells in Graves' hyperthyroidism and ophthalmopathy. Study-wide results and limits: A model built on 13 V-J features separated ophthalmopathy from stable hyperthyroidism. Most clonotypes that expanded in the thyroid above 0.001 also showed up in blood.

The V call is TRBV24-1, the J call TRBJ2-6, with a tentative D call TRBD1 (5 bases). The clonotype comes from a woman aged 30 to 39 with Graves' ophthalmopathy. Sequenced material: blood. CDR3: CATSDPSGLGHGGANVLTF. The CDR3 bases are TGTGCCACCAGTGACCCCTCAGGGCTCGGCCACGGCGGGGCCAACGTCCTGACTTTC.